This T cell receptor beta chain was captured by sequencing in a study of blood T cell repertoires in COVID-19. Study context: PBMCs, B-cell-depleted T cells, or T cells were the source of the cDNA or gDNA that made up the material.

The repertoire was sequenced with immunoSEQ multiplex PCR; TCRdb's copy has only in-frame clones and lacks some. The sample has 300,000 or so clones, about 85% seen once. Trimming pared 4 bases from V and 4 bases from J, leaving 8 bases between. CDR1 and CDR2 (germline): GTSNPN, SVGIG (reference sequence). CDR3 length: 12 residues. This clone was counted between two and nine times. The source material was PBMCs or T cells enriched from blood (not recorded which). The chain combines TRBV30 with TRBJ1-5; unclear D gene. The sequence was collected from a woman aged 30 to 39 who had recovered from COVID-19. CDR3 sequence: CAWTDGNQPQHF. The CDR3 region has the DNA TGTGCCTGGACAGACGGGAATCAGCCCCAGCATTTT.